The source of this T cell receptor (beta chain) is a study of breast tumors, draining lymph nodes, adjacent tissues. Samples came from axillary lymph nodes draining the breast cancer. TCRdb used MiXCR to reprocess the multiplex PCR reads, holding one entry per CDR3 protein. Among around 170,000 distinct CDR3 sequences listed, roughly a third were seen once. A note on this clonotype: A much larger clone is a single base away; this may be a read error.

The CDR3 spans 15 residues. CDR1 is SEHNR and CDR2 is FQNEAQ in the germline V gene (reference sequence). The chain carries TRBV7-9 and TRBJ2-1, with 9 bases aligning to TRBD2. This TCR came from a female donor with breast cancer. Some clones in this sample may be carry-over from other donors' samples. The sequenced material came from axillary lymph node tissue. CDR3 protein: CARSLLTSGANEQFF. DNA of the CDR3: TGTGCCCGCAGCTTATTGACTAGCGGTGCCAATGAGCAGTTCTTC.